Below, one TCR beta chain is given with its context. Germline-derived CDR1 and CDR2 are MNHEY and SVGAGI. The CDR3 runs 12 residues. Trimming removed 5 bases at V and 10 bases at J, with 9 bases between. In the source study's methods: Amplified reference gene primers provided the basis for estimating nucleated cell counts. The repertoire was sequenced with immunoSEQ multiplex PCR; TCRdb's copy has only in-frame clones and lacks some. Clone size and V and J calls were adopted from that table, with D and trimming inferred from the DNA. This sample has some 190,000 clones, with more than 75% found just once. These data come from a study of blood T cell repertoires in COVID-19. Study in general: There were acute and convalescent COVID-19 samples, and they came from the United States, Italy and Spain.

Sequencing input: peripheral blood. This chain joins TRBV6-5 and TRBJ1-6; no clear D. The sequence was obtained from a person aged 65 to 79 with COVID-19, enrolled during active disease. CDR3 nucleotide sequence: TGTGCCAGCAGTACCGGGGTCTCACCCCTCCACTTT. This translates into CASSTGVSPLHF.